This T cell receptor beta chain appears in the sequencing data of a study of shared clonotypes between healthy human individuals. Repertoires were generated with immunoSEQ multiplex PCR, while TCRdb's copy carries only in-frame clones and drops some. The sample has over a million clones, around 95% seen once. The length of the CDR3 is 14 residues. The germline V and J ends were trimmed by 2 bases and 6 bases, with 14 bases remaining between them. Germline V gene data show CDR1 as KGHSH and CDR2 as LQKENI. This clonotype was sampled from a man aged 25 to 40 in good health. The sequenced sample was naive CD4+ T cells sorted from blood. As to subset: CD45RA+ positively selected. V and J are TRBV18 and TRBJ2-7; D is perhaps TRBD2 (6 bases). The CDR3 nucleotides are TGTGCCAGCTCACCAAAAGCGGTGGGAGGCGAGCAGTACTTC. Amino acids: CASSPKAVGGEQYF. Together with reference TRBV18 and TRBJ2-7, the CDR3 gives the full variable domain: NAGVMQNPRHLVRRRGQEARLRCSPMKGHSHVYWYRQLPEEGLKFMVYLQKENIIDESGMPKERFSAEFPKEGPSILRIQQVVRGDSAAYFCASSPKAVGGEQYFGPGTRLTVT.